Sequencing of this TCR beta chain was carried out in a study of technical replicates of blood from a few donors. CDR3 length: 11 residues. Trimming left V 3 bases short and J 10 bases short, with 12 bases between. Germline V gene sequence: CDR1 SQVTM, CDR2 ANQGSEA. TCRdb's copy holds only in-frame clones and misses some; the assay was immunoSEQ multiplex PCR. The repertoire has 80,000 to 95,000 clones, 90% to 96% of them found once; the top ten carry roughly 0.36%. This sequence joins TRBV29-1 and TRBJ1-1, with D perhaps matching TRBD1 (5 bases). The sequenced sample consisted of T cells isolated from PBMCs. The clonotype comes from a human donor in good health. The CDR3 coding sequence is TGCAGCGTTGATCCGGGGGGGGGAGCTTTCTTT. Encoded protein: CSVDPGGGAFF.